This T cell receptor beta chain stems from a study of cytomegalovirus exposure and HLA in healthy donors. About the study: Early on, a data release was issued that held approximately 92 million unique TCRs from HLA-typed donors.

The study, taken as a whole, reports: A few V segments could not be told apart, such as TRBV6-2 and TRBV6-3, and were left out. Some TCR beta chains (164 of them) were listed as cytomegalovirus-associated. An observed cluster of highly shared sequence variants was recorded as a likely sequencing artifact.

CDR3 length: 13 residues. CDR1 is GTSNPN and CDR2 is SVGIG in the germline V gene (reference sequence). V shed 3 bases, J shed 8 bases, and the junction held 3 bases outside the gene matches. Comment on this clone: Its antigen remains unknown.

Both 60 Vbeta primers and 13 Jbeta primers went into the PCR. Data came from immunoSEQ multiplex PCR; TCRdb stores just in-frame clones and leaves some out. The sample contains 170,000 or so clones, around four fifths of which appear only once. Input material: PBMCs. The origin of this receptor is a man between 18 and 29 years old in good health and CMV-seronegative. This rearrangement joins TRBV30 to TRBJ1-6; 8 bases are a match to TRBD1. For the CDR3, the DNA is TGTGCCTGGAGCATACAGGGGGATTCACCCCTCCACTTT. Amino acids: CAWSIQGDSPLHF.